A selection of T cell receptor beta chains follows, all from one sample in a study of regulatory T cells in long-lasting Graves disease. TCRdb redid the calling of the multiplex PCR reads with MiXCR, one entry per CDR3 protein. The repertoire includes about 450,000 distinct CDR3 sequences, about a quarter of them detected once, and roughly a quarter sits in the top ten. This sample comprised peripheral blood mononuclear cells (PBMCs), obtained when the disease was refractory, from a patient treated with antithyroid drugs. The receptor set was obtained from a female donor with Graves disease. Each CDR3 is given with its conserved first and last residue. Each record gives: J gene, D gene, clone size, V gene, CDR3 length, CDR3 protein, CDR3 DNA. A D gene is named only where the DNA matches it firmly. Some rows have no size entry. The others give once, few or many, or a class for an expanded clone.

TRBJ2-2 TRBD2 many TRBV12-3/TRBV12-4 14 CASSTNGGDGELFF TGTGCCAGCAGTACCAATGGGGGGGACGGGGAGCTGTTTTTT
TRBJ1-1 TRBD1 many TRBV3-1 16 CASSQQWTGRGTEAFF TGTGCCAGCAGCCAGCAATGGACAGGCAGGGGCACTGAAGCTTTCTTT
TRBJ1-1 - - TRBV5-1 14 CASSMAAGDTEACF TGCGCCAGCAGCATGGCAGCCGGCGACACTGAAGCTTGCTTT
TRBJ2-3 - - TRBV29-1 14 CSVEGVRETDTQYF TGCAGCGTCGAGGGGGTCCGGGAGACAGATACGCAGTATTTT
TRBJ2-7 - few TRBV6-1 13 CASKAGQSYEQYF TGTGCCAGCAAAGCTGGACAGTCCTACGAGCAGTACTTC
TRBJ1-1 - - TRBV29-1 15 CSVEGHVGRGTEAFF TGCAGCGTTGAGGGTCATGTAGGGAGGGGCACTGAAGCTTTCTTT
TRBJ1-1 - many TRBV5-1 15 CASSPGPGQNTEAFF TGCGCCAGCAGCCCCGGACCGGGACAGAACACTGAAGCTTTCTTT
TRBJ1-4 TRBD1 many TRBV20-1 15 CSATPRTGEHEKLFF TGCAGTGCTACGCCCAGGACAGGGGAGCATGAAAAACTGTTTTTT
TRBJ1-1 - many TRBV27 14 CASSLSPQGTEAFF TGTGCCAGCAGTTTATCCCCCCAGGGTACTGAAGCTTTCTTT
TRBJ2-7 TRBD1 few TRBV24-1 15 CATSDTGTGRNEQYF TGTGCCACCAGTGATACCGGGACAGGGAGGAACGAGCAGTACTTC
TRBJ1-5 - - TRBV3-1 13 CASSLIGSQPQHF TGTGCCAGCAGCCTCATTGGGTCTCAGCCCCAGCATTTT
TRBJ1-1 TRBD1 few TRBV14 14 CASSTPGQNSPAFF TGTGCCAGCAGCACTCCGGGACAGAATTCACCAGCTTTCTTT
TRBJ1-4 - - TRBV30 13 CAWKRGIYEKLFF TGTGCCTGGAAGCGAGGGATATATGAAAAACTGTTTTTT
TRBJ2-7 - many TRBV12-3/TRBV12-4 12 CASSSTDYEQYF TGTGCCAGCAGTTCTACAGATTACGAGCAGTACTTC
TRBJ2-7 TRBD1 - TRBV18 16 CASSPYRTGNNYEQYF TGTGCCAGCTCACCGTACCGGACAGGGAACAATTACGAGCAGTACTTC
TRBJ2-7 TRBD2 once TRBV29-1 14 CSKTTSGSSYEQYF TGCAGCAAAACGACTAGCGGGAGCTCCTACGAGCAGTACTTC
TRBJ1-1 - few TRBV7-2 18 CASSLRFVPGPSHTEAFF TGTGCCAGCAGCTTACGATTTGTCCCCGGGCCCAGTCACACTGAAGCTTTCTTT
TRBJ2-1 - - TRBV28 13 CASSRLVYNEQFF TGTGCCAGCAGCAGACTAGTCTACAATGAGCAGTTCTTC
TRBJ1-4 - many TRBV2 15 CASSEGWDINEKLFF TGTGCCAGCAGTGAAGGGTGGGACATTAATGAAAAACTGTTTTTT
TRBJ1-4 - many TRBV28 12 CASNRGAEKLFF TGTGCCAGCAACCGGGGGGCTGAAAAACTGTTTTTT
TRBJ1-5 - many TRBV2 14 CASLGGGSNQPQHF TGTGCCAGCCTCGGTGGCGGTAGCAATCAGCCCCAGCATTTT
TRBJ1-5 TRBD1 medium-sized TRBV24-1 14 CATSVRQGDQPQHF TGTGCCACCAGTGTGCGACAGGGGGATCAGCCCCAGCATTTT
TRBJ1-2 - many TRBV29-1 16 CSVEKGGGFVSYGYTF TGCAGCGTTGAAAAAGGGGGTGGGTTTGTGTCCTATGGCTACACCTTC
TRBJ2-2 TRBD1 few TRBV28 13 CASNTGGHGELFF TGTGCCAGCAACACAGGGGGTCACGGGGAGCTGTTTTTT
TRBJ2-2 TRBD2 many TRBV10-2 15 CASTLGLPNTGELFF TGCGCCTCCACCCTGGGACTACCAAACACCGGGGAGCTGTTTTTT
TRBJ2-7 TRBD1 - TRBV5-6 16 CASMKPGTGINYEQYF TGTGCCAGCATGAAGCCCGGGACAGGGATTAACTACGAGCAGTACTTC
TRBJ2-3 TRBD2 many TRBV28 16 CASSIPSGVSTDTQYF TGTGCCAGCAGTATCCCTAGCGGGGTAAGCACAGATACGCAGTATTTT
TRBJ2-7 - - TRBV11-1 14 CASSLFVTSHEQYF TGTGCCAGCAGCTTATTCGTGACTTCCCACGAGCAGTACTTC
TRBJ2-7 TRBD2 - TRBV7-2 19 CASSFLFRTSGGSFYEQYF TGTGCCAGCAGCTTCTTATTCAGAACTAGCGGGGGGAGCTTCTACGAGCAGTACTTC
TRBJ2-1 - - TRBV15 16 CATSRDRPGNGNEQFF TGTGCCACCAGCAGAGATCGTCCCGGGAACGGCAATGAGCAGTTCTTC
TRBJ2-5 - few TRBV7-2 14 CASSLSRGGETQYF TGTGCCAGCAGCTTAAGTCGGGGCGGAGAGACCCAGTACTTC
TRBJ2-6 - few TRBV4-1 16 CASSQKQGGWANVLTF TGCGCCAGCAGCCAAAAACAGGGAGGTTGGGCCAACGTCCTGACTTTC
TRBJ2-7 TRBD1 - TRBV6-5 14 CASSSSGQGYEQYF TGTGCCAGCAGTTCGTCGGGACAGGGATACGAGCAGTACTTC
TRBJ1-6 TRBD1 few TRBV7-6 15 CASSQSQGRNSPLHF TGTGCCAGCAGCCAATCACAGGGGAGGAATTCACCCCTCCACTTT
TRBJ1-1 - many TRBV6-5 16 CASSYSVSARNTEAFF TGTGCCAGCAGTTACTCGGTCTCCGCCAGGAACACTGAAGCTTTCTTT
TRBJ1-2 - few TRBV20-1 12 CSARMGKHGYTF TGCAGTGCTAGAATGGGGAAGCATGGCTACACCTTC
TRBJ1-1 - few TRBV18 17 CASSPVQTGGGDTEAFF TGTGCCAGCTCACCGGTACAGACGGGTGGAGGGGACACTGAAGCTTTCTTT
TRBJ1-1 TRBD1 many TRBV2 20 CASSEEILLGTGSTNTEAFF TGTGCCAGTAGTGAAGAAATCCTCCTTGGGACAGGGTCTACGAACACTGAAGCTTTCTTT
TRBJ2-7 - few TRBV28 12 CASRGDPYEQYF TGTGCCAGCAGGGGGGACCCCTACGAGCAGTACTTC
TRBJ2-7 TRBD1 many TRBV7-2 13 CASSRDRGYEQYF TGTGCCAGCAGCCGGGACAGGGGCTACGAGCAGTACTTC
TRBJ1-2 - many TRBV28 13 CASRPPGNYGYTF TGTGCCAGCAGACCGCCAGGGAACTATGGCTACACCTTC
TRBJ1-1 - many TRBV6-1 13 CASNMAGNTEAFF TGTGCCAGCAATATGGCGGGTAACACTGAAGCTTTCTTT
TRBJ1-4 - - TRBV7-8 15 CASSFYRATNEKLFF TGTGCCAGCAGCTTCTACAGAGCAACTAATGAAAAACTGTTTTTT
TRBJ2-7 - - TRBV7-2 18 CASSLAPRGDGTIYEQYF TGTGCCAGCAGCTTAGCGCCCCGCGGGGACGGGACCATCTACGAGCAGTACTTC
TRBJ1-5 - few TRBV6-1 16 CASSGFVFGGNQPQHF TGTGCCAGCAGTGGCTTTGTATTCGGGGGGAATCAGCCCCAGCATTTT
TRBJ1-2 - once TRBV28 14 CASSLIGGRDGYTF TGTGCCAGCAGTTTAATTGGGGGGCGAGACGGCTACACCTTC
TRBJ2-5 - once TRBV5-4 13 CASSSDSPWTQYF TGTGCCAGCAGCTCCGACTCCCCTTGGACCCAGTACTTC
TRBJ1-1 - - TRBV2 14 CASSWTQSNTEAFF TGTGCCAGCAGTTGGACACAATCGAACACTGAAGCTTTCTTT
TRBJ1-1 - many TRBV12-3/TRBV12-4 14 CASSLGQPIREAFF TGTGCCAGCAGTTTAGGACAGCCGATTCGGGAAGCTTTCTTT
TRBJ1-1 - - TRBV5-1 16 CASSFGMGVQNTEAFF TGCGCCAGCAGCTTTGGAATGGGGGTTCAGAACACTGAAGCTTTCTTT
TRBJ1-1 TRBD1 few TRBV29-1 14 CSVGKTGVGTEAFF TGCAGCGTGGGCAAGACAGGGGTGGGCACTGAAGCTTTCTTT